The subject of this entry is one T cell receptor (beta chain). What antigen it recognizes has not been identified. No base qualities exist here, and no much larger clone lies one base off it. The donors were healthy, HIV-negative adults who had no recently reported acute infections or vaccinations. Every donor was a Caucasian adult residing in Nashville, Tennessee, USA. CD4+ T cells were enriched by magnetic negative selection, after which naive cells were positively selected on CD45RA and the negative fraction was taken as the memory subset. After blood collection by leukapheresis, PBMCs were isolated using Ficoll-Histopaque density gradient centrifugation and then cryopreserved in the vapor phase of liquid nitrogen. Analytical flow cytometry was used to check the purity and quantity of each magnetically sorted T cell population. Genomic DNA was isolated from every sorted fraction and measured by UV absorbance on a Nanodrop 2000c.

The germline ends are 7 bases apart after V is trimmed by 4 bases and J by 5 bases. CDR1 and CDR2 are read off the germline V gene as SNHLY and FYNNEI. The CDR3 spans 12 residues, from the cysteine through the phenylalanine. The entry retains the CDR3 DNA only, 36 bases that are in frame from base 1. The data stem from a study of shared clonotypes between healthy human individuals (dated by TCRdb to about 2020). With regard to the full study: Two women and three men aged 18 to 49 years were included in the cohort. For each donor, CD4 naive and CD4 memory were each given three plates, CD8 naive was given two plates, and CD8 memory was given one plate. Blood TCR repertoires of about 5 healthy adults were deeply sequenced to estimate repertoire size and the extent of clonotype sharing between individuals. Leukapheresis yielded between about 0.94 and 9 billion PBMCs per donor. To increase sequencing depth and limit assay-specific biases, different laboratories used diverse techniques to prepare libraries and sequence TCR repertoires.

TCR CDR3 regions were amplified from genomic DNA by multiplex PCR using the deep immunoSEQ assay. Extracted genomic DNA from each cell subset was distributed evenly across all wells of several immunoSEQ 96-well plates, and each plate was treated as a replicate. Each replicate PCR for sorted subsets received about 200 ng genomic DNA, equal to 28,000 or so T cell genomes. The purified libraries were quantified using a Qubit 3.0 fluorometer, sized with a Bioanalyzer 2100, and then quantified again using the KAPA Library Quantification kit. Each immunoSEQ 96-well plate was sequenced on its own single-read 150-cycle Illumina NextSeq 550 flow cell. Per the source publication's procedure: The immunoSEQ output contained only junctional sequences without quality scores, so filtering could not match that applied to full-length reads. Sequences were annotated with PyIR, a Python wrapper for IgBLAST v1.9, and V/J genes and CDR3 were assigned using IMGT germline references. Reads with weak V/J assignments (E-value above 1e-6), missing CDR3, stop codons, out-of-frame junctions, or ambiguous translated residues were removed. A V3J clonotype was defined by an identical inferred V gene, J gene, and CDR3 amino acid sequence. To compute the percentage overlap between repertoires, the number of shared unique clonotypes was divided by the size of the smaller repertoire. RTK rarefaction, the Chao1 estimator, and Recon v2.1 estimates of unobserved clonotypes were used to assess repertoire richness. Generation probabilities for all TCRbeta clonotypes obtained by the gDNA method from a handful of donors were computed using OLGA. Held by TCRdb, this immuneACCESS table contains in-frame sequences only and omits some clones. Under half of the omission traces to an unresolved V gene where checked; the cause of the rest is unknown. That table gives V, J and clone size, and the DNA gave D and trimming. A total of some 2,000,000 clones appear in this sample, 85% to 95% of them only once. Approximately 0.13% of the sample belongs to the ten largest clones.

The paper as a whole reports these results and caveats: Only blood was sampled, and tissue TCR repertoires likely differ from those in blood. Rarefaction of sorted-subset datasets indicated incomplete sequencing despite the large sequencing depth. Compared with non-shared clonotypes, clonotypes shared by all four sorted-subset donors had higher generation probabilities. Estimated clonotype richness was generally larger for naive than for memory subsets. Because the study included only a small number of donors, the genetic and exposure-history diversity represented was limited. When several donors were compared, the shared fraction of clonotypes was approximately 5% for naive CD4, 3.5% for naive CD8, 2.3% for memory CD4, and 0.35% to 0.4% for memory CD8. Pairwise subsampling indicated that sequencing depth was expected to affect the degree of clonotype sharing among donors.

In this chain, TRBV2 is recombined with TRBJ2-3; TRBD2 could be the D gene, as 6 bases match. This TCR was sampled from a man between 18 and 29 years old in good health. The specimen sequenced was naive CD4+ T cells sorted from blood. The cell subset or site tag for this specimen amounts to: CD45RA+ positively selected. DNA sequence: TGTGCCAGCAGTGCCGGGGGAGATACGCAGTATTTT. This encodes CASSAGGDTQYF. The full variable domain, completed from the reference TRBV2 and TRBJ2-3 proteins outside the CDR3, reads EPEVTQTPSHQVTQMGQEVILRCVPISNHLYFYWYRQILGQKVEFLVSFYNNEISEKSEIFDDQFSVERPDGSNFTLKIRSTKLEDSAMYFCASSAGGDTQYFGPGTRLTVL.